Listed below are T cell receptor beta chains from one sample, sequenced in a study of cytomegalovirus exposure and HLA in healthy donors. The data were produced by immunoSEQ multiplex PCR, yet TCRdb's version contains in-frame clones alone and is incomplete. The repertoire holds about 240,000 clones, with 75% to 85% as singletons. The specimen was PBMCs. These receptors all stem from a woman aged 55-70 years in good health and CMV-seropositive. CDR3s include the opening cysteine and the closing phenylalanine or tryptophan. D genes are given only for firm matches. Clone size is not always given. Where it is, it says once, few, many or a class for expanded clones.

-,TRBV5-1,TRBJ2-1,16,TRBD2,TGCGCCAGCAGCCTCCCGGGACTAGCGTCCTCCAATGAGCAGTTCTTC,CASSLPGLASSNEQFF
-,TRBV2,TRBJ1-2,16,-,TGTGCCAGCAGTACCCTCCGAACATGGGGGCGCGATGGCTACACCTTC,CASSTLRTWGRDGYTF
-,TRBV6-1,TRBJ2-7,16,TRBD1,TGTGCCAGCAGTGAAGCCTCCGGGACAGGGACCCACGAGCAGTACTTC,CASSEASGTGTHEQYF
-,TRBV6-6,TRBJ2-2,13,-,TGTGCCAGCGCCCGGAGAGAAAACGGGGAGCTGTTTTTT,CASARRENGELFF
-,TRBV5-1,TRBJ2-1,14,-,TGCGCCAGCAGCTACACCGGGTTTGACAATGAGCAGTTCTTC,CASSYTGFDNEQFF
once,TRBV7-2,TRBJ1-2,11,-,TGTGCCAGCAGTCAGGCGGGTGGCTACACCTTC,CASSQAGGYTF
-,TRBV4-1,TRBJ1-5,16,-,TGCGCCAGCAGCCAAGTTGGGCAGGCCACCTATCAGCCCCAGCATTTT,CASSQVGQATYQPQHF
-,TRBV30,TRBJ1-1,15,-,TGTGCCTGGAGTGAGACAGACTTAGGGAACACTGAAGCTTTCTTT,CAWSETDLGNTEAFF
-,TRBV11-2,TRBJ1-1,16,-,TGTGCCAGCAGCTTAGGCAGGGACTATATGAACACTGAAGCTTTCTTT,CASSLGRDYMNTEAFF
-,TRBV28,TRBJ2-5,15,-,TGTGCCAGCAGTCTCTACAGGACATCCCAAGAGACCCAGTACTTC,CASSLYRTSQETQYF
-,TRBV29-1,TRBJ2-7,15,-,TGCAGCGTTGCGATTTCCGACAGCCCTCCTACGTTGCAGTACTTC,CSVAISDSPPTLQYF
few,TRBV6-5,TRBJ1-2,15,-,TGTGCCAGCAGTTACATCTCAGACTCTAACTATGGCTACACCTTC,CASSYISDSNYGYTF
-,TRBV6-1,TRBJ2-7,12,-,TGTGCCAGCGAGGATAGCTTCTACGAGCAGTACTTC,CASEDSFYEQYF
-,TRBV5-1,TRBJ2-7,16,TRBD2,TGCGCCAGCAGCTTGGAGGGAAGGCTAGCGGGAGACGAGCAGTACTTC,CASSLEGRLAGDEQYF
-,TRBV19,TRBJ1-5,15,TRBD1,TGTGCCAGTAGTTCGCGACAGGGTAGCAATCAGCCCCAGCATTTT,CASSSRQGSNQPQHF
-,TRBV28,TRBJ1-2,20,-,TGTGCCAGCAGACGTTTTCGGGAAAAAGAACAGGGTCCCCTAAACTATGGCTACACCTTC,CASRRFREKEQGPLNYGYTF
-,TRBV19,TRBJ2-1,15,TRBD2,TGTGCCAGTAGTATGGGGAGGGCCGGGGGGAATGAGCAGTTCTTC,CASSMGRAGGNEQFF
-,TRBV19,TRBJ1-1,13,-,TGTGCCAGTAGTATGCGGGTTAACGCTGAAGCTTTCTTT,CASSMRVNAEAFF
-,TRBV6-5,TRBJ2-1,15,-,TGTGCCAGCAGCTCCTTGGGCAGGGGTGGTTATGAGCAGTTCTTC,CASSSLGRGGYEQFF
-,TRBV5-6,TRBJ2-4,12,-,TGTGCCAGCAGCTTGGACGGAAACATTCAGTACTTC,CASSLDGNIQYF
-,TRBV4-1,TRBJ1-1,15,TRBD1,TGCGCCAGCACTCCGGGACAGGGAATGAACACTGAAGCTTTCTTT,CASTPGQGMNTEAFF
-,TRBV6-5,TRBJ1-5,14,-,TGTGCCAGCAGTTACTCGAGGAGCAATCAGCCCCAGCATTTT,CASSYSRSNQPQHF
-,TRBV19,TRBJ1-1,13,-,TGTGCCAGTAGTCCACTAGGAGACACTGAAGCTTTCTTT,CASSPLGDTEAFF
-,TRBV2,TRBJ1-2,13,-,TGTGCCAGCAGTTCGACAGGCGGCTATGGCTACACCTTC,CASSSTGGYGYTF
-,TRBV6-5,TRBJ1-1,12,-,TGTGCCAGCAGGGGCCAGAACACTGAAGCTTTCTTT,CASRGQNTEAFF
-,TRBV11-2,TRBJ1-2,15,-,TGTGCCAGCAGACCTCTGACAGGAAAGTTAAGTGGCTACACCTTC,CASRPLTGKLSGYTF
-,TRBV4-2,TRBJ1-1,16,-,TGTGCCAGCAGCCAAGGTCTGGGTACAGCCAACACTGAAGCTTTCTTT,CASSQGLGTANTEAFF
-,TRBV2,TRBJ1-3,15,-,TGTGCCAGCAGTACGACCAACCGGGCTGGAAACACCATATATTTT,CASSTTNRAGNTIYF
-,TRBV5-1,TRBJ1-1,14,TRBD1,TGCGCCAGCAGCTCCAGGGGGGCGAACACTGAAGCTTTCTTT,CASSSRGANTEAFF
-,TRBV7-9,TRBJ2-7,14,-,TGTGCCAGCAGCTTAGCGGCTCTGTCCTACGAGCAGTACTTC,CASSLAALSYEQYF
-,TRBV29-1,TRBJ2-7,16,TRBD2,TGCAGCACCGAGAGCCCTACGGCTAGCGGGAGCTACGAGCAGTACTTC,CSTESPTASGSYEQYF
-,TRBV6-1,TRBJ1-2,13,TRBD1,TGTGCCAGCATTCGGGACAGCTACTATGGCTACACCTTC,CASIRDSYYGYTF
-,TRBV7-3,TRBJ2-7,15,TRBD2,TGTGCCAGCAGCCCTAGCGGGAGGTCTGGGGTTGAGCAGTACTTC,CASSPSGRSGVEQYF
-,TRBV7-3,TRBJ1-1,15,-,TGTGCCAGCAGCTTAGGCGGGGGAGGGAACACTGAAGCTTTCTTT,CASSLGGGGNTEAFF
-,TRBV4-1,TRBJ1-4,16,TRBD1,TGCGCCAGCAGCCTTATTGTGACAGGGGGCAACGAAAAACTGTTTTTT,CASSLIVTGGNEKLFF